The 18 T cell receptor beta chains given below trace back to one sample, sequenced in a study of CD8+ T cells in alopecia areata. Following RNA extraction, reverse transcription yielded cDNA that acted as the sequencing template. Clones were read by immunoSEQ multiplex PCR, and TCRdb kept only the in-frame ones, dropping some. The specimen has about 1,700 clones, none found just once. Sorting used CD4, CD8alpha, NKG2D, NKG2ACE and other markers on pooled cutaneous lymph node cells. Material for sequencing was CD8+ T cells sorted from a lymph node. The receptor source for this set is a C3H/HeJ mouse with alopecia areata. The MHC haplotype recorded for the strain is H2-k.

This clone was counted ten times or more. Genes and germline are mouse. Coverage ceases 4 residues before the CDR3 finishes, and the germline J gene fills in the end. The chain employs TRBV13-2 and TRBJ2-5; D might be TRBD1 (6 bases). The CDR3 spans 14 residues. Per the germline V gene, CDR1 is NNHNN and CDR2 is SYGAGS (reference sequence). The CDR3 bases that were read are TGTGCCAGCGGTGATGCAGGCAGGGGAGAC. This codes for CASGDAGRGD. The full CDR3 is CASGDAGRGDTQYF.

At least ten counts were recorded for this clone. Genes and germline are mouse. CDR3 DNA (partial): TGTGCCAGCAGTTTGGGGGGCCCCGGG. It encodes CASSLGGPG. The full CDR3 reads CASSLGGPGQLYF. The chain carries TRBV14 and TRBJ2-2; a weak D match, TRBD2 (7 bases). The read finishes 4 residues shy of the CDR3 end, and the germline J gene is used to complete it. V was cut by 2 bases and J by 6 bases, with 8 bases left in between. The CDR3 is made up of 13 amino acids. Germline V CDR1 and CDR2: SGHDT, FRDEAV.

A few counts support this clone. Gene labels here are mouse ones. The CDR3 end is not reached by the read, which stops 4 residues before it; the germline J gene fills it in. V is TRBV19 and J is TRBJ2-4; a weak D match, TRBD1 (6 bases). CDR3 length: 13 amino acids. Germline V gene lookup returns CDR1 FNHDT and CDR2 SITEND (reference sequence). The CDR3 protein is CASSINRVNTLYF. CDR3 DNA (partial): TGTGCCAGCAGTATAAACAGGGTGAAC.

In regard to this clone: Germline and genes here are mouse. The observed sequence ends 4 residues before the CDR3 terminus, with the missing tail filled in from the germline J gene. V and J are TRBV5 and TRBJ2-5; 7 nucleotides line up with TRBD2. Germline assignment: CDR1 LGHNA and CDR2 YNLKQL (reference sequence). With V trimmed by 5 bases and J by 2 bases, 4 bases remained unmatched. The CDR3 contains 14 residues. The CDR3 reads CASSFTGAQDTQYF. The CDR3 bases that were read are TGTGCCAGCAGCTTCACTGGGGCCCAAGAC.

This clone was counted at least ten times. Mouse names are used for the genes. Sequencing ends 4 residues short of the CDR3 end; the germline J gene provides the rest. This rearrangement joins TRBV1 to TRBJ2-1; TRBD1 might be the D (5 bases). The CDR3 has 14 residues. Trimming removed 0 bases from V and 5 bases from J, with 8 bases in between. CDR1 is NSQYPW and CDR2 is LRSPGD in the germline V gene (reference sequence). The CDR3 protein is CTCSADRVNAEQFF. The covered CDR3 bases are TGCACCTGCAGTGCAGACAGGGTAAATGCT.

This clone was recorded at least ten times. Any gene name here is a mouse gene name. The CDR3 is cut off 4 residues early in the read; its end comes from the germline J gene. The chain uses TRBV13-1 and TRBJ2-5, with unresolved D. Germline CDR1 is NSHNY and CDR2 is SYGAGN. V dropped 3 bases and J dropped 2 bases, with 7 bases sitting between them. This CDR3 is built from 13 residues. CDR3 sequence reads: CASSAEIQDTQYF. The CDR3 bases that were read are TGTGCCAGCAGTGCAGAAATCCAAGAC.

This clone was seen only a few times. The genes are named according to mouse. The read ends 4 residues shy of where the CDR3 ends; the end is completed using the germline J gene. V gene TRBV13-2 combines with J gene TRBJ2-5; 14 positions match TRBD2. V was clipped by 3 bases and J by 0 bases; unmatched bases: 3. The CDR3 has 17 residues. CDR1 and CDR2 (germline): NNHNN, SYGAGS (reference sequence). The sequenced part of the CDR3 DNA is TGTGCCAGCGGTGGGGACTGGGGGGGCGGTAACCAAGAC. Encoded protein: CASGGDWGGGNQD. The complete CDR3 sequence is CASGGDWGGGNQDTQYF.

This clone was picked up a small number of times. Here the gene names and germline are mouse. From the germline J gene comes the end of the CDR3, since the read stops 4 residues before it. The chain employs TRBV13-3 and TRBJ2-1; TRBD2 matches at 8 bases. Germline-derived CDR1 and CDR2 are NNHDY and SYVADS. The V segment lost 5 bases and the J segment 5 bases; nucleotides outside the gene matches: 6. This CDR3 spans 14 amino acids. CDR3 amino acids: CASSAGGLDAEQFF. Partial CDR3 DNA: TGTGCCAGCAGCGCGGGGGGGCTGGATGCT.

This clone was observed a handful of times. The germline and genes are mouse ones. The read finishes 4 residues shy of the CDR3 end, and the germline J gene is used to complete it. The chain has TRBV31 and TRBJ1-2; D possibly corresponds to TRBD1 (5 bases). Per germline, CDR1 GKSSPN and CDR2 SITVG. This CDR3 is built from 15 residues. V was trimmed by 3 bases and J by 3 bases, leaving 17 bases between them. This chain's CDR3 is CAWSYLGQGYSDYTF. Incomplete CDR3 DNA: TGTGCCTGGAGCTACCTAGGGCAGGGATACTCC.

This clone was seen at least ten times. The germline and genes are mouse ones. The read terminates 4 residues ahead of where the CDR3 ends, so the germline J gene completes it. V is TRBV13-2 and J is TRBJ1-1; TRBD1 agrees at 9 bases. In germline, CDR1 is NNHNN, CDR2 SYGAGS (reference sequence). This CDR3 comprises 13 residues. This chain's CDR3 is CASGPDRGGEVFF. Incomplete CDR3 DNA: TGTGCCAGCGGTCCGGACAGGGGAGGA.

This clone was observed a few times. Gene names and germline match the mouse. The CDR3 end is not reached by the read, which stops 4 residues before it; the germline J gene fills it in. The J gene is TRBJ2-2, the V gene TRBV29; 8 nucleotides agree with TRBD1. Germline assignment: CDR1 MSHET and CDR2 SYDVDS. This CDR3 is built from 15 residues. Losses at the gene ends were 6 bases for V and 0 bases for J; bases not matched to a gene: 3. CDR3 sequence reads: CASRGQEANTGQLYF. Incomplete CDR3 DNA: TGTGCTAGCAGGGGACAGGAAGCAAACACCGGG. The whole variable domain, filled in from reference TRBV29 and TRBJ2-2, reads DMKVTQMPRYLIKRMGENVLLECGQDMSHETMYWYRQDPGLGLQLIYISYDVDSNSEGDIPKGYRVSRKKREHFSLILDSAKTNQTSVYFCASRGQEANTGQLYFGEGSKLTVL.

About this clone: Gene names are mouse gene names. The read stops 4 residues short of the end of the CDR3; the missing end is completed from the germline J gene. This chain joins TRBV5 and TRBJ2-1; D is ambiguous. Germline-derived CDR1 and CDR2 are LGHNA and YNLKQL (reference sequence). Trimming removed 2 bases at V and 0 bases at J, with 8 bases between. The CDR3 has 15 amino acids. The CDR3 bases that were read are TGTGCCAGCAGCCAAACACCCTATAACTATGCT. Amino acids: CASSQTPYNYA. The full CDR3 protein reads CASSQTPYNYAEQFF.

This clone was detected many times. Genes and germline are mouse. The CDR3 is cut off 3 residues early in the read; its end comes from the germline J gene. The chain joins TRBV13-1 to TRBJ1-6, with D maybe TRBD1 (5 bases). TRBJ1-6 is assigned to the ORF class and has an uncertain function. Trimming left V 2 bases short and J 6 bases short, with 6 bases between. In germline, CDR1 is NSHNY, CDR2 SYGAGN. CDR3 size: 13 residues. The sequenced part of the CDR3 DNA is TGTGCCAGCAGTGAGGGGGGTAATTCGCCC. This sequence encodes CASSEGGNSP. The full CDR3 sequence reads CASSEGGNSPLYF.

This clone has only a few counts. Gene names are mouse gene names. With the read ending 4 residues before the CDR3 end, the germline J gene is used to fill in that end. Other DNA sequences in the same sample also yield this CDR3. The V gene is TRBV13-2, the J gene TRBJ2-5; 9 bases match TRBD1. V gave up 3 bases and J gave up 2 bases; unmatched junction bases: 1. The CDR3 contains 14 residues. Germline V CDR1 and CDR2: NNHNN, SYGAGS (reference sequence). The CDR3 DNA, read in part, is TGTGCCAGCGGTGGGACAGGGGTCCAAGAC. The encoded protein is CASGGTGVQD. The whole CDR3 protein is CASGGTGVQDTQYF.

Turning to this clone: Genes and germline are mouse. The read finishes 4 residues shy of the CDR3 end, and the germline J gene is used to complete it. V usage is TRBV31 and J usage is TRBJ1-1; no firm D call. CDR3 length equals 13 residues. The V gene lost 0 bases and the J gene lost 0 bases, with 5 bases spanning the gap. Germline CDR1 GKSSPN, CDR2 SITVG. The CDR3 loop is CAWSLTPNTEVFF. CDR3 DNA (partial): TGTGCCTGGAGTCTTACACCAAACACA. The full variable domain, with the rest looked up from reference TRBV31 and TRBJ1-1, is AQTIHQWPVAEIKAVGSPLSLGCTIKGKSSPNLYWYWQATGGTLQQLFYSITVGQVESVVQLNLSASRPKDDQFILSTEKLLLSHSGFYLCAWSLTPNTEVFFGKGTRLTVV.

As regards this clone: Each gene name is a mouse one. The read terminates 3 residues before the CDR3 end, so the remaining end is supplied by the germline J gene. The J gene is TRBJ1-6, the V gene TRBV2; the D is unclear. TRBJ1-6 counts as an open reading frame of uncertain function. CDR3 length: 15 residues. Germline V CDR1 and CDR2: LGHNA, YSYQKL. Deletions cut 0 bases from V and 5 bases from J, with 8 bases between. CDR3 residues: CASSQDLGDNSPLYF. CDR3 bases read: TGTGCCAGCAGCCAAGATCTGGGAGATAATTCGCCC.

This clone was seen many times. Any gene name here is a mouse gene name. The CDR3 end is not reached by the read, which stops 4 residues before it; the germline J gene fills it in. The chain uses TRBV12-2 and TRBJ2-2, with 9 bases that match TRBD2. The V and J ends lost 2 bases and 1 base, in that order; junction bases with no gene match: 4. This CDR3 region has 16 residues. The germline V gene encodes CDR1 SGHLS and CDR2 HYDKME. The sequenced CDR3 bases are TGTGCCAGCTCTCCCCCGACTGGGGGAAACACCGGG. Amino acid sequence: CASSPPTGGNTG. Given in full, the CDR3 is CASSPPTGGNTGQLYF.

This clone was seen ten or more times. Gene names refer to mouse genes. The sequenced fragment ends 4 residues before the CDR3 boundary, so the rest is inferred from the germline J gene. The V and J genes are TRBV5 and TRBJ2-7; tentative D call: TRBD2 (6 bases). Germline V gene sequence: CDR1 LGHNA, CDR2 YNLKQL (reference sequence). The CDR3 sequence is 12 residues long. The DNA read from the CDR3 is TGTGCCAGCAGCATACTGGGTTAT. This gives the protein CASSILGY. The full CDR3 protein is CASSILGYEQYF.